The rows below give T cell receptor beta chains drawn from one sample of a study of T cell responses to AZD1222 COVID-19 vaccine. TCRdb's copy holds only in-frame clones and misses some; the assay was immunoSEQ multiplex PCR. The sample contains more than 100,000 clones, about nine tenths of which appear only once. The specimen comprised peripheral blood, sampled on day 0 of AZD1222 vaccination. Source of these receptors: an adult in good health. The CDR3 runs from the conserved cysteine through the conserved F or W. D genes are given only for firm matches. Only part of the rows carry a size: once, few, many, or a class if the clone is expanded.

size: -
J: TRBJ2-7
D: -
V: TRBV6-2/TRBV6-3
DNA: TGTGCCAGCAGTTACCGGGACCGTCTTCCTTCGTCCTACGAGCAGTACTTC
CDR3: CASSYRDRLPSSYEQYF

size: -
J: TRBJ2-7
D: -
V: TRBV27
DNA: TGTGCCAGCAGTCCACAGGGTACCGAGCAGTACTTC
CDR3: CASSPQGTEQYF

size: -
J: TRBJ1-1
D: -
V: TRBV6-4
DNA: TGTGCCAGCAGTGACTCGATGGGAGGGGGACGAGCTTTCTTT
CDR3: CASSDSMGGGRAFF

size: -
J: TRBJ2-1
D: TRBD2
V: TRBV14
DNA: TGTGCCAGCAGCCGCACTAGAAGTAGCGGGAGGGCCAGTGAGCAGTTCTTC
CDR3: CASSRTRSSGRASEQFF

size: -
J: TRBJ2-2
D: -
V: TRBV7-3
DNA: TGTGCCAGCAGCTTTAGTCCGAACACCGGGGAGCTGTTTTTT
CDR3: CASSFSPNTGELFF

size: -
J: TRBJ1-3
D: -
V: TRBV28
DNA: TGTGCCATTACCCGTAGCTCTGGAAACACCATATATTTT
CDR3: CAITRSSGNTIYF

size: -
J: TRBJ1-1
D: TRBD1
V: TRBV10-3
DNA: TGTGCCATCAGTACCGGGGACAGGGAAAAAACTGAAGCTTTCTTT
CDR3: CAISTGDREKTEAFF

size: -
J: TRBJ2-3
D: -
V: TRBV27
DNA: TGTGCCAGCAGCCAGGGCTGGGCAGATACGCAGTATTTT
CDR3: CASSQGWADTQYF

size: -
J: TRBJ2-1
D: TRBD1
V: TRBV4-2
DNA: TGTGCCAGCAGCCAACTGGACAGGGGTAATGAGCAGTTCTTC
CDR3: CASSQLDRGNEQFF

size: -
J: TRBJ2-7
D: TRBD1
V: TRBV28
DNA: TGTGCCAGCAGGCTGGACAGGGGGCTCTACGAGCAGTACTTC
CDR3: CASRLDRGLYEQYF

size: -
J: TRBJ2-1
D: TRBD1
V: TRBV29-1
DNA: TGCAGCGCCGACAGGGGCTCCGATGAGCAGTTCTTC
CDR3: CSADRGSDEQFF

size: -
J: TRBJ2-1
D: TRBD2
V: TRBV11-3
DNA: TGTGCCAGCAGCTTTAGCGGGAGGGCCTACAATGAGCAGTTCTTC
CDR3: CASSFSGRAYNEQFF

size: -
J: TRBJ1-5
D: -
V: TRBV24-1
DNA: TGTGCCACCAGTGATCGGGGGGCGTCAGGTTTTCAGCCCCAGCATTTT
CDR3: CATSDRGASGFQPQHF

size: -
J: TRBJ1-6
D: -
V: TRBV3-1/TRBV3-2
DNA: TGTGCCAGCAGCCAAGGATGGTCGGACGGCGGCCTCCACTTT
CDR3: CASSQGWSDGGLHF

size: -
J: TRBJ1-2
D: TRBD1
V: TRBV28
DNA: TGTGCCAGCAGTCTACAGACAGGGGCCCCAACTCTGAACTATGGCTACACCTTC
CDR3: CASSLQTGAPTLNYGYTF

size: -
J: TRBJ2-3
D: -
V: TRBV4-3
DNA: TGCGCCAGCAGCCAAGAGGACCTAGCGAGTGACACAGATACGCAGTATTTT
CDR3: CASSQEDLASDTDTQYF

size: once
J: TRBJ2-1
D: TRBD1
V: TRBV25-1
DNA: TGTGCCAGCAGTGAACAGGGGGCCGCGTGGGAGCAGTTCTTC
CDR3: CASSEQGAAWEQFF

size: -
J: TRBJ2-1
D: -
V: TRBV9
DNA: TGTGCCAGCAGCGTAGTTGGTAGTTCCCAGAATGAGCAGTTCTTC
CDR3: CASSVVGSSQNEQFF

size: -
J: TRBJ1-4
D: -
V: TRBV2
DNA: TGTGCCAGCAGGGTTACTGCAACTAATGAAAAACTGTTTTTT
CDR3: CASRVTATNEKLFF

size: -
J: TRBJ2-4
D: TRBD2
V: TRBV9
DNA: TGTGCCAGCAGCCGACTAGCTGGGAACATTCAGTACTTC
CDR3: CASSRLAGNIQYF

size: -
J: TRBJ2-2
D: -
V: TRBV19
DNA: TGTGCCAGTAGGGGCGGGACCAACACCGGGGAGCTGTTTTTT
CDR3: CASRGGTNTGELFF

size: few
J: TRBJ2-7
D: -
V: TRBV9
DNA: TGTGCCAGCAGCAAAGACCCATTCACCTACGAGCAGTACTTC
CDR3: CASSKDPFTYEQYF

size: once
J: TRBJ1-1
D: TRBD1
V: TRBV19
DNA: TGTGCCAGTAGTATAGGCGGACAGGGGACAGGAACTGAAGCTTTCTTT
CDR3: CASSIGGQGTGTEAFF

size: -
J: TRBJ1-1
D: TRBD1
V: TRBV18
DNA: TGTGCCAGCTCACAGGGGGCGCAGACTGAAGCTTTCTTT
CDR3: CASSQGAQTEAFF

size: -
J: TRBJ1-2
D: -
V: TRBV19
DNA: TGTGCCAGTAGTATACTCGGGAGTAACTATGGCTACACCTTC
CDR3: CASSILGSNYGYTF

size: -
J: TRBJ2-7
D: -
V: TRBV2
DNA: TGTGCCAGCAGTGAAGAAAGAGGGATTTACGAGCAGTACTTC
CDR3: CASSEERGIYEQYF

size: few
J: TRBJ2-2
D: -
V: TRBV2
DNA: TGTGCCAGCAGTGAAGCAGGGCCACTGAATTTAGGGGAGCTGTTTTTT
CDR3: CASSEAGPLNLGELFF

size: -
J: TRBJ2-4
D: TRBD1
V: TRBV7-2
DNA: TGTGCCAGCAGCCCCGGGACAGGGACAAACATTCAGTACTTC
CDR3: CASSPGTGTNIQYF

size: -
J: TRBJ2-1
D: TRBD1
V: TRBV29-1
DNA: TGCAGCATAACAGGGGTTTCCTACAATGAGCAGTTCTTC
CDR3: CSITGVSYNEQFF

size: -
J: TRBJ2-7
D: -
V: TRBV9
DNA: TGTGCCAGCAGCCCATCCCCAGATTACGAGCAGTACTTC
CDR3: CASSPSPDYEQYF

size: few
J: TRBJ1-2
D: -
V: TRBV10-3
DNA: TGTGCCACCGTTGCGACAGAAAACTATGGCTACACCTTC
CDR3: CATVATENYGYTF

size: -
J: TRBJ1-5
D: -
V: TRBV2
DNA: TGTGCCAGTTCAAAGGGATTTAGCAATCAGCCCCAGCATTTT
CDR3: CASSKGFSNQPQHF

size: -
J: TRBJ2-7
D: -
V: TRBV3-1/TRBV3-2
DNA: TGTGCCAATAGATCCCACGAGCAGTACTTC
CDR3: CANRSHEQYF

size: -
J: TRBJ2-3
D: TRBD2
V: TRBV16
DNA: TGTGCCAGCAGCCAATCGCGGGGCGGGAGTAGCACAGATACGCAGTATTTT
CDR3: CASSQSRGGSSTDTQYF

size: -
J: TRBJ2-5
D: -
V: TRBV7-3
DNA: TGTGCCAGCAGCCCTCAGGGGAAAGAGACCCAGTACTTC
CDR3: CASSPQGKETQYF

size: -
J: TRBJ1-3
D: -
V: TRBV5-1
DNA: TGCGCCAGCGCGGACGCCGCTGGAAACACCATATATTTT
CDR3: CASADAAGNTIYF

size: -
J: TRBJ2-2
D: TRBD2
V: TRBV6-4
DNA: TGTGCCAGCAGTGAAATAGCGGGAGTTCGGACCGGGGAGCTGTTTTTT
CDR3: CASSEIAGVRTGELFF